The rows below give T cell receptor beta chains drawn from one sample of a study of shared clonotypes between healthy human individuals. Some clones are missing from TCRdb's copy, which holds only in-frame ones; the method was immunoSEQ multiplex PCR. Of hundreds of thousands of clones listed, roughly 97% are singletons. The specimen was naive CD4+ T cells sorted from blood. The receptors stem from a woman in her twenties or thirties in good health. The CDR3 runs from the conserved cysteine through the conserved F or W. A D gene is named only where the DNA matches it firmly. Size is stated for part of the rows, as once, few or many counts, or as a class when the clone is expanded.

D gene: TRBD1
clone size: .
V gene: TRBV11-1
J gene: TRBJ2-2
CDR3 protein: CASSAATGVSTGELFF

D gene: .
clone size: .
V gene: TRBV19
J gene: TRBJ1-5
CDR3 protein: CASAGEQGGQPQHF

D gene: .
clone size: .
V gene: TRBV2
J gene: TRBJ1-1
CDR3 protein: CASKLAEETEAFF

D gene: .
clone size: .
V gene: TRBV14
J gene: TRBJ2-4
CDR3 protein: CASSQSGSRTLAKNIQYF

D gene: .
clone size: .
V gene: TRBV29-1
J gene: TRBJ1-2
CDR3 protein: CSVDPGNGYGYTF

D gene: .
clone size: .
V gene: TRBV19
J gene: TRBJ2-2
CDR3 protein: CASSSQGLNTGELFF

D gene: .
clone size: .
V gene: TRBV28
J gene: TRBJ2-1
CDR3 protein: CASSLPHRVRGPNEQFF

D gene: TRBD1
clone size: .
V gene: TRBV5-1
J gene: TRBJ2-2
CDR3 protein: CASSLVPGQGRELFF

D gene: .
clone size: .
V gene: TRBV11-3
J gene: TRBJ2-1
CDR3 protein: CASSLDLVADNEQFF

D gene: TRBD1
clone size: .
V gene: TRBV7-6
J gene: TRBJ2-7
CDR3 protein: CASSSYRDRGRNEQYF

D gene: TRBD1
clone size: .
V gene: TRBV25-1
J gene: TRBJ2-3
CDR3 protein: CASSDQQGLTDTQYF

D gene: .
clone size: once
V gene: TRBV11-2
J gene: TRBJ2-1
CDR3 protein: CASSSINQGIYNEQFF

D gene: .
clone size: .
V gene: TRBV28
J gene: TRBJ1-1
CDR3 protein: CASSLSGTEAFF

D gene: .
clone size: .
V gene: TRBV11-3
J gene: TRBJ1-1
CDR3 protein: CASRSVQRYTEAFF

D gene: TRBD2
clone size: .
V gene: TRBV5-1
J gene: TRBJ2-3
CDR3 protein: CASSLGREAQTSTDTQYF

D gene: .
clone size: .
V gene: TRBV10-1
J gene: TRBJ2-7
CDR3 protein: CASSESGLYEQYF

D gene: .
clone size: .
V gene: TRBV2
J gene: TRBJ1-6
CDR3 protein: CASRGDSPLHF

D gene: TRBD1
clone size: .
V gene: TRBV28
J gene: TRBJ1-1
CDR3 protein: CASRRTGNTEAFF

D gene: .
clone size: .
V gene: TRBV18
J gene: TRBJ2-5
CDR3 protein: CASSPSRETQYF

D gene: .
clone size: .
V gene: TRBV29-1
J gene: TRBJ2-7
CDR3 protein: CSVEDWAQSSYEQYF

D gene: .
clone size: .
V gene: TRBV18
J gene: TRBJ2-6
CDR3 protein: CASSRGANVLTF

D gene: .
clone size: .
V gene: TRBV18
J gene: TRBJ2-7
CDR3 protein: CASSPRESGLTEGYEQYF

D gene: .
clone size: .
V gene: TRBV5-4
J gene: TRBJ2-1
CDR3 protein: CASSPPGRLNEQFF

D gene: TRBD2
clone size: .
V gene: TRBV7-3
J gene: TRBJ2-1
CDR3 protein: CASSLGAGGDYNEQFF

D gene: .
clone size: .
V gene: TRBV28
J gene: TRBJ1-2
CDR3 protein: CASMGVSNYGYTF

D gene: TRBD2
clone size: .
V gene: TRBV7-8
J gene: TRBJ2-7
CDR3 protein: CASSLLAGNAYEQYF

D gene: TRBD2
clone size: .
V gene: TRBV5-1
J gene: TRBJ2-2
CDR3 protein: CASSLLRGDTGELFF

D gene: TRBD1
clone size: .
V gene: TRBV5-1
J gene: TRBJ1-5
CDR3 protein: CASSLGTGVQQPQHF